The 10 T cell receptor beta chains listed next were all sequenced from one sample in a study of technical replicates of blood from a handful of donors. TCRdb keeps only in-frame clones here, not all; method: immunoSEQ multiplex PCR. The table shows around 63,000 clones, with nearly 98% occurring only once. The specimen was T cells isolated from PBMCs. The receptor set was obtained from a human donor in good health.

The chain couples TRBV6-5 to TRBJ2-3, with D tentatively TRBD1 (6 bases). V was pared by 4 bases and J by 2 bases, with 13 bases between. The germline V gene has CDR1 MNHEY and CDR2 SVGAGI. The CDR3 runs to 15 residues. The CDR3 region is CASSSYGGYTDTQYF. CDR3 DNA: TGTGCCAGCAGTTCCTATGGGGGCTACACAGATACGCAGTATTTT.

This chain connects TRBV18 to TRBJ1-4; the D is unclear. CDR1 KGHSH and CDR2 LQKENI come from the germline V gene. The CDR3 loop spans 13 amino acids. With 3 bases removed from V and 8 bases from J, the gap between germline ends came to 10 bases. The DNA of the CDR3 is TGTGCCAGCTCACCGCGCGGCCTGGAAAAACTGTTTTTT. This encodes CASSPRGLEKLFF.

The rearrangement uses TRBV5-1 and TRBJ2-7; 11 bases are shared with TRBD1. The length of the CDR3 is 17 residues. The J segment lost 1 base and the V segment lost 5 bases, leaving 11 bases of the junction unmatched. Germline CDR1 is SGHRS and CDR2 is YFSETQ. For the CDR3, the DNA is TGCGCCAGCAGGACGGGACAGGGGGGACAGCGGTCCTACGAGCAGTACTTC. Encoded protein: CASRTGQGGQRSYEQYF.

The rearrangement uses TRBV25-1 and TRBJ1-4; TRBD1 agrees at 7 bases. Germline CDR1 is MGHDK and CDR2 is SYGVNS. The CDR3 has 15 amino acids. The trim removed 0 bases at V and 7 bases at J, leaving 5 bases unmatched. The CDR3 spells CASSEYRGQSEKLFF. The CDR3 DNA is TGTGCCAGCAGTGAATATAGGGGGCAGAGTGAAAAACTGTTTTTT.

The CDR3 sequence: CASSQFGPGELFF. Written as DNA, the CDR3 is TGCGCCAGCAGCCAGTTTGGCCCCGGGGAGCTGTTTTTT. The V call is TRBV4-1, the J call TRBJ2-2, with D hard to call. The CDR3 runs to 13 residues. CDR1 is MGHRA and CDR2 is YSYEKL in the germline V gene. V shed 3 bases and J shed 6 bases, with 8 bases lying between them.

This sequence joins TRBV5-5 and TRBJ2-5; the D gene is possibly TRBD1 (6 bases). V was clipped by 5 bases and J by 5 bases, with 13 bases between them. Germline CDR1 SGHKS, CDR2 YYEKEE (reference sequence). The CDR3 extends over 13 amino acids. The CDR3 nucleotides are TGTGCCAGCAGACCAGGGGATACGGAGACCCAGTACTTC. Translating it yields CASRPGDTETQYF.

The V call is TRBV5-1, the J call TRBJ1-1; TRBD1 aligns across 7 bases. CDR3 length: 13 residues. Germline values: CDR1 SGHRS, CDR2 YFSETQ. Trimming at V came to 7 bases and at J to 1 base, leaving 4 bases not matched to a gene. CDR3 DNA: TGCGCCAGCCGACAGGGTTCGAACACTGAAGCTTTCTTT. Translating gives CASRQGSNTEAFF.

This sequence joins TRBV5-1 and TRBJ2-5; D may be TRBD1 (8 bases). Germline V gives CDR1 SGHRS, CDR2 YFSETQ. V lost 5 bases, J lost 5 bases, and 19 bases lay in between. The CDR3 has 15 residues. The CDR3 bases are TGCGCCAGCAGGACGATACAGGGGGGAGGGGAGACCCAGTACTTC. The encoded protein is CASRTIQGGGETQYF.

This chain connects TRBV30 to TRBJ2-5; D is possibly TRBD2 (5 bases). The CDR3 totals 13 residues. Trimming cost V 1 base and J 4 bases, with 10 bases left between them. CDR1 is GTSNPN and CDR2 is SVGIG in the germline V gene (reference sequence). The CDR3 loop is CAWSGNGGETQYF. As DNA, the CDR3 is TGTGCCTGGAGTGGTAACGGAGGAGAGACCCAGTACTTC.

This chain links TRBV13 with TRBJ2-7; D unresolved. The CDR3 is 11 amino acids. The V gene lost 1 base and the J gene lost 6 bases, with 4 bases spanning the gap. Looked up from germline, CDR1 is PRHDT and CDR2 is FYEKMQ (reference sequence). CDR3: CASSLAGEQYF. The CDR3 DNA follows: TGTGCCAGCAGCTTAGCAGGCGAGCAGTACTTC.